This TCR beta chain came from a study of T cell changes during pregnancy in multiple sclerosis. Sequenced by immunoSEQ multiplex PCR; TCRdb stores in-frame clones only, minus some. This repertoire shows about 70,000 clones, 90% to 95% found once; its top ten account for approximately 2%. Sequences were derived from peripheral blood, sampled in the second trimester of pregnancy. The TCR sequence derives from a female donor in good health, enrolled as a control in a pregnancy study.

CDR3 bases: TGCGCCAGCAGCCAAGACCAGGGCAGTTCGAACACTGAAGCTTTCTTT. This sequence encodes CASSQDQGSSNTEAFF. The rearrangement links TRBV4-3 to TRBJ1-1; tentative D call: TRBD1 (5 bases). This CDR3 has 16 residues. Trimming stripped 0 bases from V and 1 base from J, with 12 bases between. Germline CDR1 is LGHNA and CDR2 is YSLEER.